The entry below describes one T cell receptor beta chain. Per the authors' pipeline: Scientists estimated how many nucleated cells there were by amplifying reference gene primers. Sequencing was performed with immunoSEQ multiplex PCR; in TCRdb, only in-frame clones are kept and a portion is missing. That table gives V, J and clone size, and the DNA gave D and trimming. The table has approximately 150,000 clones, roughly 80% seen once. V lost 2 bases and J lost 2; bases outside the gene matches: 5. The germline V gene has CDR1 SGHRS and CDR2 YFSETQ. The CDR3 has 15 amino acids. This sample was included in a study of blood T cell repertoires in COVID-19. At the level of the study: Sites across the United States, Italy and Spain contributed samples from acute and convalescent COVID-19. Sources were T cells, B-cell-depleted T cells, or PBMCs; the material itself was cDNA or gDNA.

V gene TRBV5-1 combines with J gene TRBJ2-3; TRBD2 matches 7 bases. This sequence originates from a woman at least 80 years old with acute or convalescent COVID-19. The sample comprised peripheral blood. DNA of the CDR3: TGCGCCAGCAGCTTACCTAGCGGTACCACAGATACGCAGTATTTT. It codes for CASSLPSGTTDTQYF.